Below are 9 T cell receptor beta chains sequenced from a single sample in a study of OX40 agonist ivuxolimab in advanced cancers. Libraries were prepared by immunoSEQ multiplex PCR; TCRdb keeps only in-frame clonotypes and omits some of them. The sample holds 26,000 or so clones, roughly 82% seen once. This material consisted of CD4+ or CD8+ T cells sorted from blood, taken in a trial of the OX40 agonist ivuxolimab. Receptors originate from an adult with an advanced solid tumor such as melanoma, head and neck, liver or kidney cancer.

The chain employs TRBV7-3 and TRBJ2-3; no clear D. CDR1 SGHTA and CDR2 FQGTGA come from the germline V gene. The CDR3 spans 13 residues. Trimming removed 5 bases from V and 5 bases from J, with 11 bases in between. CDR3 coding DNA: TGTGCCAGCAGCCTCGAGATCAGAGATACGCAGTATTTT. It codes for CASSLEIRDTQYF.

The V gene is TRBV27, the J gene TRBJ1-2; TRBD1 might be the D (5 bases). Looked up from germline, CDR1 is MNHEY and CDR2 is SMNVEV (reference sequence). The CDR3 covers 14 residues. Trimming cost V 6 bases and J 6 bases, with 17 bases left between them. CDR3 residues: CASSTLGVGNGYTF. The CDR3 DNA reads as TGTGCCAGCAGCACCTTGGGGGTCGGGAATGGCTACACCTTC.

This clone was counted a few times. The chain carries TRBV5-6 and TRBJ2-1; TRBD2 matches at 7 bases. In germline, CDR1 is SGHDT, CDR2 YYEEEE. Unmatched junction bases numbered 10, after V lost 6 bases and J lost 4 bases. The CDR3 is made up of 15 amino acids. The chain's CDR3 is CASTAERGRYNEQFF. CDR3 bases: TGTGCCAGCACCGCGGAGCGGGGACGTTACAATGAGCAGTTCTTC.

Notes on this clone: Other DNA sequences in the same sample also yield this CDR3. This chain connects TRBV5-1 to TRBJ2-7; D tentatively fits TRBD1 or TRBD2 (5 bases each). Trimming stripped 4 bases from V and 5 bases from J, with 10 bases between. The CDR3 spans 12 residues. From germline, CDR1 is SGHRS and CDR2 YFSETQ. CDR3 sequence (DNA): TGCGCCAGCAGCCCCCGGGGACACGAGCAGTACTTC. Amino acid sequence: CASSPRGHEQYF.

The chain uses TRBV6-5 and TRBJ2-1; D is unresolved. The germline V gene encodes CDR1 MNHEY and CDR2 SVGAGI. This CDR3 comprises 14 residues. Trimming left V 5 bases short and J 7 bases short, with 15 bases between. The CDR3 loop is CASSKGAVWNEQFF. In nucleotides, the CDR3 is TGTGCCAGCAGTAAAGGTGCGGTCTGGAATGAGCAGTTCTTC.

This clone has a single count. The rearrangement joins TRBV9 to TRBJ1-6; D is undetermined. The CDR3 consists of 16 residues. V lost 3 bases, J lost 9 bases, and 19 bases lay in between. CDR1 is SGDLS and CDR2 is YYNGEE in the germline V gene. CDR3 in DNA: TGTGCCAGCAGCGCGACCGGGATGAGTCCCCGTTCACCCCTCCACTTT. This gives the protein CASSATGMSPRSPLHF.

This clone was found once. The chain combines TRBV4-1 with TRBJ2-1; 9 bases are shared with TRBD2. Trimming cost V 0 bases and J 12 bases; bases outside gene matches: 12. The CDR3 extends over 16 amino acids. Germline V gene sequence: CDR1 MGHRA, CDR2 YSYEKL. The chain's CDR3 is CASSQEGRLAGYVQFF. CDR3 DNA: TGCGCCAGCAGCCAAGAAGGGCGCCTAGCGGGGTACGTGCAGTTCTTC.

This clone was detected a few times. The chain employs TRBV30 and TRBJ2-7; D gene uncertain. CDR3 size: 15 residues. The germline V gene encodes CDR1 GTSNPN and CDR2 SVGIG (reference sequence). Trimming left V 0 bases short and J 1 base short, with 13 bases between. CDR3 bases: TGTGCCTGGAGTGTAAGCAGAGACGGATCCTACGAGCAGTACTTC. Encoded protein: CAWSVSRDGSYEQYF. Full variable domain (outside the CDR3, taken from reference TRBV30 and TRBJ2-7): SQTIHQWPATLVQPVGSPLSLECTVEGTSNPNLYWYRQAAGRGLQLLFYSVGIGQISSEVPQNLSASRPQDRQFILSSKKLLLSDSGFYLCAWSVSRDGSYEQYFGPGTRLTVT.

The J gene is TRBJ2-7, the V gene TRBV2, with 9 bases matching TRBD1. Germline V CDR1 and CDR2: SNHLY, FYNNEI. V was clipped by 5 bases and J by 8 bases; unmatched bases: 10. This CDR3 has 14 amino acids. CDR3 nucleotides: TGTGCCAGCAGTCGGGACAGGGAAAGGAACAAGCAGTACTTC. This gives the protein CASSRDRERNKQYF.